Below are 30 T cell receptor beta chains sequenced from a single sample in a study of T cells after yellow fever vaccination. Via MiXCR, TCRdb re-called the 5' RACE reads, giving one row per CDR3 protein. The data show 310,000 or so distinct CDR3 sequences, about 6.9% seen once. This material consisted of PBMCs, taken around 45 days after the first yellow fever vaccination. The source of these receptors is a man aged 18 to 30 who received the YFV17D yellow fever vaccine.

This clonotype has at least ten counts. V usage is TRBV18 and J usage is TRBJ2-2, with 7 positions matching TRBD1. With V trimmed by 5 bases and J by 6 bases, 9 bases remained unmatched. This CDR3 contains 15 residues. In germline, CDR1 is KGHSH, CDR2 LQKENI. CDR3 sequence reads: CASSISTGFAGELFF. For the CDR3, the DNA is TGTGCCAGCTCAATCTCGACAGGGTTCGCCGGGGAGCTGTTTTTT.

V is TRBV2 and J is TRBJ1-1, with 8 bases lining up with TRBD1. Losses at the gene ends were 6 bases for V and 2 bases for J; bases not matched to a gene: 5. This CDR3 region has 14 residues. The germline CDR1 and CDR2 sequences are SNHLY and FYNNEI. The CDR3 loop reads CASRGQVINTEAFF. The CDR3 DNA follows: TGTGCCAGCAGGGGACAGGTAATAAACACTGAAGCTTTCTTT.

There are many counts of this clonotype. DNA of the CDR3: TGTGCCAGCAGCTTACAGGACTATAATTCACCCCTCCACTTT. As protein: CASSLQDYNSPLHF. The chain links TRBV7-9 to TRBJ1-6; D not resolved. Germline V CDR1 and CDR2: SEHNR, FQNEAQ (reference sequence). The ends were cut back, 2 bases at V and 3 bases at J, with 5 bases in the middle. The CDR3 extends over 14 amino acids.

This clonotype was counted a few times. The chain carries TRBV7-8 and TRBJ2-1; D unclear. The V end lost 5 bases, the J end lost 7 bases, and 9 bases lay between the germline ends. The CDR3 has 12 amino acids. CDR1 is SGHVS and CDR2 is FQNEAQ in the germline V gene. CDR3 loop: CASSTWDNEQFF. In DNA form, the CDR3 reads TGTGCCAGCAGCACCTGGGATAATGAGCAGTTCTTC.

The CDR3 loop is CATSGSGENEQFF. CDR3 nucleotide sequence: TGTGCCACCAGCGGTAGCGGGGAGAATGAGCAGTTCTTC. This sequence joins TRBV15 and TRBJ2-1, with 8 positions matching TRBD2. J was trimmed by 7 bases and V by 5 bases; bases with no gene match: 4. The CDR3 is 13 residues long. Germline loops: CDR1 LNHNV, CDR2 YYDKDF (reference sequence).

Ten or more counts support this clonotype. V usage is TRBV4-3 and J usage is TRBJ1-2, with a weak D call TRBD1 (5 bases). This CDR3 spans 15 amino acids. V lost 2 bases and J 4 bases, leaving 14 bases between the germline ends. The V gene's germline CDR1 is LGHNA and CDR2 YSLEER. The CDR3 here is CASSQLGADLYGYTF. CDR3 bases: TGCGCCAGCAGCCAACTAGGGGCGGACCTCTATGGCTACACCTTC.

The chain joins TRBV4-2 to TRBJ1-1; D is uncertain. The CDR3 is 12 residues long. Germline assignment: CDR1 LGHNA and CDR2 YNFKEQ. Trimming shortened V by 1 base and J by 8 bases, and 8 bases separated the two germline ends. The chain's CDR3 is CASSQAGREAFF. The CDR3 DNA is TGTGCCAGCAGCCAAGCGGGCAGGGAAGCTTTCTTT.

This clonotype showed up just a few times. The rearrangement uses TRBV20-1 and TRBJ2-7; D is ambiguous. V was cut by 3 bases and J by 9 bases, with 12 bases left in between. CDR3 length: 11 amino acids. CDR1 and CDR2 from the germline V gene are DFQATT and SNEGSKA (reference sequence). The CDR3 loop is CSASAVKGQYV. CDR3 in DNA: TGCAGTGCTAGCGCAGTAAAGGGGCAGTACGTC.

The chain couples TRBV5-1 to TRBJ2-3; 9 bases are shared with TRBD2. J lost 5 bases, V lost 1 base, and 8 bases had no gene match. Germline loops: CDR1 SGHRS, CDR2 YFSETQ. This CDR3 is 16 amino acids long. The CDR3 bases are TGCGCCAGCAGCTTGCGTTTGCGGGGGGGCGGAGATACGCAGTATTTT. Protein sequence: CASSLRLRGGGDTQYF. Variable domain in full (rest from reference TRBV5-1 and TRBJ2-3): KAGVTQTPRYLIKTRGQQVTLSCSPISGHRSVSWYQQTPGQGLQFLFEYFSETQRNKGNFPGRFSGRQFSNSRSEMNVSTLELGDSALYLCASSLRLRGGGDTQYFGPGTRLTVL.

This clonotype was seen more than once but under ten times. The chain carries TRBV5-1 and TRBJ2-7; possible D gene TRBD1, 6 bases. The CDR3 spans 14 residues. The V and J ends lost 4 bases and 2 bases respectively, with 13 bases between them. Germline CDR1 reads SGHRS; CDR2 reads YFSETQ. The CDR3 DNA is TGCGCCAGCAGCCCTGACAGGTACCCCTACGAGCAGTACGTC. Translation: CASSPDRYPYEQYV.

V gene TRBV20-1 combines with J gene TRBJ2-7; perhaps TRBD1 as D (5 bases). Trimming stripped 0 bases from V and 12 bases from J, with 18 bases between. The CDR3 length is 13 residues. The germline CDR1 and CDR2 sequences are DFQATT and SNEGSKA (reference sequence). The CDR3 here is CSARDPMLDRSYV. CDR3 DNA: TGCAGTGCTAGAGATCCTATGCTCGACAGATCGTACGTC.

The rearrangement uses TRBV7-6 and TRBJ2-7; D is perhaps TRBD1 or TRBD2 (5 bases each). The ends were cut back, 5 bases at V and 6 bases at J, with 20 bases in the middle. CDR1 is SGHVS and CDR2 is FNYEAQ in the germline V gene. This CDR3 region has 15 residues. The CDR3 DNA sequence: TGTGCCAGCAGCCCTACCGGGGCCGGGTACCTCGAGCAGTACTTC. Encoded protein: CASSPTGAGYLEQYF.

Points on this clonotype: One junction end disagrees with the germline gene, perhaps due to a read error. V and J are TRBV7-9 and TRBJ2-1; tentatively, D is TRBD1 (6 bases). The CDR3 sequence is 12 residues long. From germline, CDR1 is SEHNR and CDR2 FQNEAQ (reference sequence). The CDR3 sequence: CASSLTGNEQLF. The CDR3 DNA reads TGTGCCAGCAGCCTGACAGGCAATGAGCAGCTCTTC.

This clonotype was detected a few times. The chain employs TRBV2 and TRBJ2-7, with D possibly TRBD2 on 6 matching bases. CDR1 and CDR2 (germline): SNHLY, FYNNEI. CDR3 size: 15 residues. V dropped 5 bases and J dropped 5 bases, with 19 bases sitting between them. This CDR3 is CASSPMGRSSDEQYF. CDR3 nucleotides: TGTGCCAGCAGTCCCATGGGGAGGTCATCCGACGAGCAGTACTTC.

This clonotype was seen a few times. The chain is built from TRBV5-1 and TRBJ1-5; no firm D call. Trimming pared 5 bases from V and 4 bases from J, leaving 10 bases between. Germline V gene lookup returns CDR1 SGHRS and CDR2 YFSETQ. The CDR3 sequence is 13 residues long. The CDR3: CASSPDVNQPQHF. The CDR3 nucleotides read TGCGCCAGCAGTCCGGACGTTAATCAGCCCCAGCATTTT.

This CDR3 is CSAYRDTMNTEAFF. The DNA for the CDR3 is TGCAGTGCTTACCGAGATACTATGAACACTGAAGCTTTCTTT. V gene TRBV20-1 combines with J gene TRBJ1-1; D not certain. This CDR3 contains 14 residues. CDR1 and CDR2 (germline): DFQATT, SNEGSKA (reference sequence). Trimming stripped 5 bases from V and 0 bases from J, with 13 bases between.

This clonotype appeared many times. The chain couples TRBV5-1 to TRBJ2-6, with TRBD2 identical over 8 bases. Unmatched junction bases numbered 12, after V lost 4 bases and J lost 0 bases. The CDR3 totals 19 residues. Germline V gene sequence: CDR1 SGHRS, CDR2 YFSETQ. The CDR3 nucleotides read TGCGCCAGCAGCCACGGTGGGGGTAGCGGGACCTCTGGGGCCAACGTCCTGACTTTC. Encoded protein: CASSHGGGSGTSGANVLTF.

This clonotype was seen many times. The CDR3 nucleotides read TGTGCCAGCAGCTTCGGGACAGGGAACTACTACGAGCAGTACTTC. Its protein product is CASSFGTGNYYEQYF. The J gene is TRBJ2-7, the V gene TRBV5-6, with 9 bases lining up with TRBD1. Germline loops: CDR1 SGHDT, CDR2 YYEEEE. The ends lost 2 bases at V and 3 bases at J; junction bases unmatched: 6. This CDR3 comprises 15 residues. Using reference TRBV5-6 and TRBJ2-7 for the parts outside the CDR3, the full variable domain is DAGVTQSPTHLIKTRGQQVTLRCSPKSGHDTVSWYQQALGQGPQFIFQYYEEEERQRGNFPDRFSGHQFPNYSSELNVNALLLGDSALYLCASSFGTGNYYEQYFGPGTRLTVT.

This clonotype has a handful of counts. The DNA for the CDR3 is TGTGCTAGTGCCCGAGAGGTGGCATCCCTCCACTTT. It translates to CASAREVASLHF. The rearrangement links TRBV12-5 to TRBJ1-6; D call uncertain. CDR1 is LGHNT and CDR2 is FRNRAP in the germline V gene. Between the trimmed V and J ends, which lost 7 bases and 14 bases, there was a span of 15 bases. There are 12 residues in the CDR3.

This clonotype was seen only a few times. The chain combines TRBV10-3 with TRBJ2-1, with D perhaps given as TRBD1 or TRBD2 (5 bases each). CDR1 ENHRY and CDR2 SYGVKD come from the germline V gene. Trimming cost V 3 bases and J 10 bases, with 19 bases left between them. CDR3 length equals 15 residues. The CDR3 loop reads CAISESGAGPGEQFF. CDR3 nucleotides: TGTGCCATCAGTGAAAGTGGGGCAGGGCCGGGGGAGCAGTTCTTC.

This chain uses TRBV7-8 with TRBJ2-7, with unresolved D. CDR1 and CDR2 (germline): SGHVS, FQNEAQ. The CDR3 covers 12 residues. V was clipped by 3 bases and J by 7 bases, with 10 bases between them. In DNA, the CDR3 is TGTGCCAGCAGCTTTGCCCCTCGAGAGCAGTACTTC. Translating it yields CASSFAPREQYF.

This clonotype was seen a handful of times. Here the CDR3 reads CASSAGSGDTEAFF. The CDR3 DNA reads TGTGCCAGCAGCGCAGGGTCGGGGGACACTGAAGCTTTCTTT. The chain couples TRBV9 to TRBJ1-1; possible D gene TRBD1, 5 bases. Germline V lookup: CDR1 SGDLS, CDR2 YYNGEE. V was clipped by 3 bases and J by 3 bases, with 12 bases between them. This CDR3 contains 14 residues.

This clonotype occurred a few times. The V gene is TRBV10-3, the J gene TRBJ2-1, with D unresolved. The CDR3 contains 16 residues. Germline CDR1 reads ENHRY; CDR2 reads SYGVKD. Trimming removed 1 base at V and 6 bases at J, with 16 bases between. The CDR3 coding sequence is TGTGCCATCAGTGAGTTTCCAACACCCTCTTCCAATGAGCAGTTCTTC. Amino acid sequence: CAISEFPTPSSNEQFF.

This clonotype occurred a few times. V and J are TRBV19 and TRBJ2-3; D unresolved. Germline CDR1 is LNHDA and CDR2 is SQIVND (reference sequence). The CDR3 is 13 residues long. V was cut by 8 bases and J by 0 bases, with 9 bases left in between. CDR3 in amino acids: CASADRSTDTQYF. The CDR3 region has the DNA TGTGCCAGTGCTGACCGGAGCACAGATACGCAGTATTTT.

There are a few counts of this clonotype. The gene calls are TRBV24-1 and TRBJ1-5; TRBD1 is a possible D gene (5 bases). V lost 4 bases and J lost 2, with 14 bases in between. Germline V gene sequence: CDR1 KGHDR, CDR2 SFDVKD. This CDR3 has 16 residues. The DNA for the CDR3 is TGTGCCACCAGTGAGGGACGGATGGATGGCAATCAGCCCCAGCATTTT. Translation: CATSEGRMDGNQPQHF.

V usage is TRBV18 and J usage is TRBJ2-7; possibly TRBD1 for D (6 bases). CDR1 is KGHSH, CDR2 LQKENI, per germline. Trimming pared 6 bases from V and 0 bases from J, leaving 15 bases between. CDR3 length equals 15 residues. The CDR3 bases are TGTGCCAGCTCGGCATTACAGGGCCACTCCTACGAGCAGTACGTC. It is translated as CASSALQGHSYEQYV.

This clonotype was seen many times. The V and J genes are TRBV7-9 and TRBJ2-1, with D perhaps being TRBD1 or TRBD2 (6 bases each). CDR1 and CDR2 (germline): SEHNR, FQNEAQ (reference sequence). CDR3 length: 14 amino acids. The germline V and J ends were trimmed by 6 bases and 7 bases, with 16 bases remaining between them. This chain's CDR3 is CASSITGAGNEQFF. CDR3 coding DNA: TGTGCCAGCAGTATAACGGGGGCAGGGAATGAGCAGTTCTTC.

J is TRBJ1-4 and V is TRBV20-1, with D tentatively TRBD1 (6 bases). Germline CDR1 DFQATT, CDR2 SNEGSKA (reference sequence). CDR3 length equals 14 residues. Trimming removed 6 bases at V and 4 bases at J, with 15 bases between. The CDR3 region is CSAPTGRGNEKLFF. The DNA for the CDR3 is TGCAGTGCACCTACAGGGAGGGGTAATGAAAAACTGTTTTTT.

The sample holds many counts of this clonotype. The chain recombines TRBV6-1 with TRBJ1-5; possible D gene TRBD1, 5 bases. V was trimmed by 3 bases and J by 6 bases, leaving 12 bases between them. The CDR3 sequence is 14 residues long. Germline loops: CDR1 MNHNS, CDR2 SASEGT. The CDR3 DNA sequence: TGTGCCAGCAGTGAGGTGGGGCAAGGTCAGCCCCAGCATTTT. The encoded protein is CASSEVGQGQPQHF.

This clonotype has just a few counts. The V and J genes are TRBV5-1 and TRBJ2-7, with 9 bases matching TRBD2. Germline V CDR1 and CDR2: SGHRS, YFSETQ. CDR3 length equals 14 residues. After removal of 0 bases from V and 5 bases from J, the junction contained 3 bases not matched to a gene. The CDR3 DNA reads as TGCGCCAGCAGCTTGGGTAGCGGGGGCGACGAGCAGTACGTC. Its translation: CASSLGSGGDEQYV.